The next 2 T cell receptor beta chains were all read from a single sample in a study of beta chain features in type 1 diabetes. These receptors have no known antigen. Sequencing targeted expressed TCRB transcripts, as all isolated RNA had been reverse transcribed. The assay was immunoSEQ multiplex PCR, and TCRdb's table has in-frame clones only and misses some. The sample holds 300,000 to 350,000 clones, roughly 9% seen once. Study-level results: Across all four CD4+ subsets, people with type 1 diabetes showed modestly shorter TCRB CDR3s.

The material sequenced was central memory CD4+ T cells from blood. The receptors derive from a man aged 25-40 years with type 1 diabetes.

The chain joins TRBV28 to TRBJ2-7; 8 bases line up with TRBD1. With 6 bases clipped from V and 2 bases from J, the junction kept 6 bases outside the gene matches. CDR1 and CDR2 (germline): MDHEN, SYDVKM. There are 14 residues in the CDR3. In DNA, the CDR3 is TGTGCCAGCAGGATCGACAGGGGTGCCTACGAGCAGTACTTC. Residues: CASRIDRGAYEQYF.

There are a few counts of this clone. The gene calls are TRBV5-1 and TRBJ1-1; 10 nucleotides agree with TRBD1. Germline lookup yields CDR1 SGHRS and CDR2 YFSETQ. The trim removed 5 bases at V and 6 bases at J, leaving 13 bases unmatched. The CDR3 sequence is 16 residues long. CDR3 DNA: TGCGCCAGCAGACCGAATTCCGGGACAGGGGCCCCTGAAGCTTTCTTT. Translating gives CASRPNSGTGAPEAFF.